The 16 T cell receptor beta chains given below trace back to one sample, sequenced in a study of glioma-infiltrating T cells. Using RNA template, CDR3s of TCR alpha and beta were amplified with iRepertoire arm-PCR. TCRdb reprocessed the multiplex PCR reads via MiXCR and lists one record per CDR3 protein. The table lists tens of thousands of distinct CDR3 sequences, 20% to 25% of them singletons. Source material: glioma tissue, nonneoplastic brain tissue, or PBMCs (not recorded which). These receptors originate from a human donor with low-grade glioma or glioblastoma, undergoing nonglioma brain surgery, or in good health (not recorded which).

Turning to this clonotype: This may be a read error: a much more frequent sequence differs by one nucleotide. The rearrangement links TRBV11-1 to TRBJ2-7; TRBD2 agrees at 10 bases. This CDR3 spans 14 amino acids. V was pared by 7 bases and J by 4 bases, with 7 bases of the junction left unmatched. Germline values: CDR1 SGHAT, CDR2 FQDESV (reference sequence). For the CDR3, the DNA is TGTGCCAGCATGCTGACTAGCGGGTATTACGAGCAGTACTTC. This translates into CASMLTSGYYEQYF.

This clonotype was seen only a few times. The chain combines TRBV3-1 with TRBJ2-1; TRBD1 is a possible D gene (5 bases). This CDR3 region has 15 residues. Per germline, CDR1 LGHDT and CDR2 YNNKEL (reference sequence). V was shortened by 0 bases and J by 9 bases, with 15 bases between the two germline ends. CDR3: CASSQDRGSWSEQFF. The CDR3 DNA follows: TGTGCCAGCAGCCAAGATAGGGGTAGCTGGAGTGAGCAGTTCTTC.

The CDR3 loop reads CASSFQAGGAYEQYF. The CDR3 nucleotides read TGTGCCAGCAGTTTTCAAGCGGGAGGGGCCTACGAGCAGTACTTC. The chain links TRBV12-3 or TRBV12-4 to TRBJ2-7; 10 bases agree with TRBD2. Trimming took 3 bases from V and 2 from J; bases not matched to a gene: 4. The CDR3 has 15 amino acids.

On this clonotype: Mismatch with germline at one junction end may stem from a read error. This chain links TRBV10-2 with TRBJ1-5; D remains unclear. In germline, CDR1 is WSHSY, CDR2 SAAADI. The CDR3 spans 15 residues. The CDR3 is CASSGGAPGNQSQHF. The DNA of the CDR3 is TGCGCCAGCAGTGGGGGAGCACCAGGCAATCAGTCCCAGCATTTT.

The V and J genes are TRBV7-9 and TRBJ1-3; no firm D call. The CDR3 is 14 residues long. The V end was cut by 6 bases, the J end by 4 bases, with 13 bases between. The germline V gene has CDR1 SEHNR and CDR2 FQNEAQ (reference sequence). In DNA form, the CDR3 reads TGTGCCAGCAGTTTATTTCTTTCGGGAAACACCATATATTTT. This translates into CASSLFLSGNTIYF.

This chain connects TRBV3-1 to TRBJ1-1, with 9 bases that match TRBD1. CDR1 and CDR2 (germline): LGHDT, YNNKEL (reference sequence). Germline trimming cut 3 bases from V and 0 bases from J; bases unmatched to any gene: 2. The CDR3 is made up of 15 amino acids. CDR3 loop: CASSHRDRVNTEAFF. For the CDR3, the DNA is TGTGCCAGCAGCCATCGGGACAGGGTGAACACTGAAGCTTTCTTT.

A note on this clonotype: One base away lies a much larger clone, so this may be a sequencing read error. The V gene is TRBV7-9, the J gene TRBJ1-1, with D possibly TRBD1 on 6 matching bases. Germline V lookup: CDR1 SEHNR, CDR2 FQNEAQ (reference sequence). The CDR3 has 16 residues. The CDR3 bases are TGTGCCAGCAGCTTACCAGGGGAAGGCCTGAACACTGAAGCTCTCTTT. Translation: CASSLPGEGLNTEALF.

As for this clonotype: One base away lies a much larger clone, so this may be a sequencing read error. This chain connects TRBV7-6 to TRBJ2-1, with 11 bases fitting TRBD2. This CDR3 spans 16 amino acids. The V and J ends lost 1 base and 6 bases, in that order; junction bases with no gene match: 5. Germline CDR1 reads SGHVS; CDR2 reads FNYEAQ. CDR3 protein: CASSLGRLAGLNEQFF. CDR3 in DNA: TGTGCCAGCAGCTTAGGAAGACTAGCGGGACTCAATGAGCAGTTCTTC. The complete variable domain, with remaining parts taken from reference TRBV7-6 and TRBJ2-1, reads GAGVSQSPRYKVTKRGQDVALRCDPISGHVSLYWYRQALGQGPEFLTYFNYEAQQDKSGLPNDRFSAERPEGSISTLTIQRTEQRDSAMYRCASSLGRLAGLNEQFFGPGTRLTVL.

This clonotype came up many times. This chain's CDR3 is CASRGDSYEQYF. CDR3 nucleotide sequence: TGTGCCAGCAGGGGGGACAGCTACGAGCAGTACTTC. The V call is TRBV6-1, the J call TRBJ2-7; 7 positions agree with TRBD1. CDR3 length equals 12 residues. Trimming at V came to 6 bases and at J to 3 bases, leaving 2 bases not matched to a gene. Germline-derived CDR1 and CDR2 are MNHNS and SASEGT.

The V gene is TRBV5-1, the J gene TRBJ1-2, with 7 bases identical to TRBD1. CDR1 and CDR2 from the germline V gene are SGHRS and YFSETQ. The V gene end was trimmed by 3 bases and the J gene end by 5 bases; junction bases not matched to a gene: 10. CDR3 length equals 15 residues. The CDR3 region is CASSSTGVSHYGYTF. The CDR3 nucleotides are TGCGCCAGCAGCTCAACAGGGGTATCGCATTATGGCTACACCTTC.

This clonotype has ten or more counts. The chain links TRBV6-1 to TRBJ1-2; TRBD1 might be the D (5 bases). The CDR3 runs to 14 residues. Trimming removed 5 bases from V and 0 bases from J, with 10 bases in between. Germline CDR1 is MNHNS and CDR2 is SASEGT. The CDR3 spells CASSRDGSNYGYTF. CDR3 coding DNA: TGTGCCAGCAGTCGGGACGGATCTAACTATGGCTACACCTTC.

This clonotype has at least ten counts. The V and J genes are TRBV4-1 and TRBJ2-7, with 11 bases that match TRBD1. The ends lost 4 bases at V and 4 bases at J; junction bases unmatched: 9. The CDR3 extends over 16 amino acids. CDR1 MGHRA and CDR2 YSYEKL come from the germline V gene. Here the CDR3 DNA reads TGCGCCAGCAGCCTCCTCGGAGGACAGGGGGCATACGAGCAGTACTTC. It yields the protein CASSLLGGQGAYEQYF.

At least ten counts were recorded for this clonotype. The rearrangement uses TRBV27 and TRBJ2-1, with TRBD1 matching 9 bases. The germline gives CDR1 MNHEY, CDR2 SMNVEV (reference sequence). The V segment lost 6 bases and the J segment 9 bases; nucleotides outside the gene matches: 12. The CDR3 extends over 15 amino acids. CDR3 sequence: CASRYRQGGRVEQFF. CDR3 bases: TGTGCCAGCAGATACCGACAGGGGGGTCGGGTTGAGCAGTTCTTC.

The chain combines TRBV19 with TRBJ1-1; D is possibly TRBD1 (5 bases). This CDR3 is built from 14 residues. CDR1 LNHDA and CDR2 SQIVND come from the germline V gene (reference sequence). The V end lost 6 bases, the J end lost 1 base, and 12 bases lay between the germline ends. The CDR3 loop is CASSSPGTNTEAFF. DNA of the CDR3: TGTGCCAGTAGCTCCCCGGGGACGAACACTGAAGCTTTCTTT.

This clonotype was detected many times. The chain joins TRBV20-1 to TRBJ2-7; D might be TRBD2 (5 bases). Trimming left V 3 bases short and J 3 bases short, with 15 bases between. The CDR3 sequence is 14 residues long. The germline V gene has CDR1 DFQATT and CDR2 SNEGSKA (reference sequence). The CDR3 DNA sequence: TGCAGTGCTAGTGGCGGGTTTCCAAACTACGAGCAGTACTTC. This translates into CSASGGFPNYEQYF.

The table lists this clonotype with many counts. The chain combines TRBV19 with TRBJ2-5, with D unresolved. Germline lookup yields CDR1 LNHDA and CDR2 SQIVND (reference sequence). The CDR3 totals 13 residues. The V end lost 1 base, the J end lost 5 bases, and 8 bases lay between the germline ends. The CDR3 protein is CASSIGRPETQYF. CDR3 sequence (DNA): TGTGCCAGTAGTATAGGCCGACCGGAGACCCAGTACTTC. The variable domain in full, completed from reference TRBV19 and TRBJ2-5, reads DGGITQSPKYLFRKEGQNVTLSCEQNLNHDAMYWYRQDPGQGLRLIYYSQIVNDFQKGDIAEGYSVSREKKESFPLTVTSAQKNPTAFYLCASSIGRPETQYFGPGTRLLVL.